The next 12 T cell receptor beta chains were all read from a single sample in a study of cytomegalovirus exposure and HLA in healthy donors. The PCR was carried out with 60 Vbeta primers and 13 Jbeta primers. This table comes from immunoSEQ multiplex PCR, and its TCRdb copy is limited to in-frame clones, with some not included. The data show 150,000 to 200,000 clones, about 76% seen once. The sequencing input was PBMCs. All receptors come from a woman aged 40 to 50 in good health and CMV-seropositive.

J is TRBJ1-2 and V is TRBV27; tentatively, D is TRBD1 (6 bases). Trimming removed 2 bases from V and 3 bases from J, with 13 bases in between. The CDR3 contains 15 residues. CDR1 and CDR2 from the germline V gene are MNHEY and SMNVEV (reference sequence). The CDR3 region is CASSLGGQSYYGYTF. The DNA of the CDR3 is TGTGCCAGCAGTTTAGGAGGACAGTCGTACTATGGCTACACCTTC.

This clone occurred a few times. The chain recombines TRBV4-3 with TRBJ2-3, with 8 bases matching TRBD2. The V segment lost 1 base and the J segment 4 bases; nucleotides outside the gene matches: 7. Germline V lookup: CDR1 LGHNA, CDR2 YSLEER. The CDR3 has 16 residues. CDR3 loop: CASSQAPAGGADTQYF. CDR3 sequence (DNA): TGCGCCAGCAGCCAAGCCCCGGCGGGGGGAGCAGATACGCAGTATTTT.

The V gene is TRBV11-2, the J gene TRBJ2-6, with D maybe TRBD1 (6 bases). In germline, CDR1 is SGHAT, CDR2 FQNNGV. V was pared by 5 bases and J by 0 bases, with 11 bases between. The CDR3 spans 16 residues. The CDR3 DNA follows: TGTGCCAGCAGCCGGACAGTGAGCTCTGGGGCCAACGTCCTGACTTTC. Translating it yields CASSRTVSSGANVLTF.

The chain recombines TRBV30 with TRBJ2-5; D gene uncertain. The CDR3 is 12 residues long. V lost 2 bases, J lost 3 bases, and 7 bases lay in between. Germline V gene data show CDR1 as GTSNPN and CDR2 as SVGIG (reference sequence). CDR3 residues: CAWSQAEETQYF. CDR3 coding DNA: TGTGCCTGGAGTCAGGCAGAAGAGACCCAGTACTTC.

This clone was observed a handful of times. This CDR3 is also generated by other DNA sequences in the sample. The chain carries TRBV5-6 and TRBJ1-2, with D possibly matching TRBD1 (5 bases). Germline V gene data show CDR1 as SGHDT and CDR2 as YYEEEE. The CDR3 covers 13 residues. V was pared by 4 bases and J by 0 bases, with 7 bases between. The DNA for the CDR3 is TGTGCCAGCAGCCTGACAGCTAACTATGGCTACACCTTC. Translated: CASSLTANYGYTF.

The genes are TRBV5-1 and TRBJ2-1; perhaps TRBD1 as D (5 bases). V dropped 4 bases and J dropped 7 bases, with 12 bases sitting between them. This CDR3 has 13 amino acids. Germline assignment: CDR1 SGHRS and CDR2 YFSETQ. The CDR3 nucleotides read TGCGCCAGCAGCAGGACAACGCAGAATGAGCAGTTCTTC. This codes for CASSRTTQNEQFF.

The rearrangement links TRBV27 to TRBJ1-5, with 8 bases fitting TRBD1. J gave up 4 bases and V 6 bases, and 11 bases lay outside the gene matches. CDR3 length: 16 amino acids. CDR1 is MNHEY, CDR2 SMNVEV, per germline (reference sequence). In DNA form, the CDR3 reads TGTGCCAGCAGACCCAAAGACAGGGGCAATAATCAGCCCCAGCATTTT. This encodes CASRPKDRGNNQPQHF.

This clone was counted only a few times. V usage is TRBV11-2 and J usage is TRBJ1-3; possibly TRBD1 for D (5 bases). This CDR3 has 16 amino acids. The germline gives CDR1 SGHAT, CDR2 FQNNGV. The ends were cut back, 4 bases at V and 2 bases at J, with 15 bases in the middle. This CDR3 reads CASSSKSAGPGNTIYF. CDR3 in DNA: TGTGCCAGCAGCTCGAAATCTGCAGGGCCTGGAAACACCATATATTTT.

V gene TRBV7-2 combines with J gene TRBJ2-7; D is possibly TRBD1 (6 bases). CDR3 length: 14 residues. Germline V gene data show CDR1 as SGHTA and CDR2 as FQGNSA. Trimming cost V 5 bases and J 9 bases, with 20 bases left between them. DNA of the CDR3: TGTGCCAGCAGCCTCACCGAGGGACATCTCGGGCAGTACTTC. Protein: CASSLTEGHLGQYF.

The chain combines TRBV21-1 with TRBJ1-1. TRBV21-1 is deemed a pseudogene. This CDR3 region has 15 residues. DNA for the CDR3: TGTGCCAGCAGCATTCCATTTCTACCTAACACTGAAGCTTTCTTT. This gives the protein CASSIPFLPNTEAFF.

This chain uses TRBV6-5 with TRBJ2-3, with 10 bases identical to TRBD2. The CDR3 consists of 15 residues. Germline V gene data show CDR1 as MNHEY and CDR2 as SVGAGI. The V and J ends lost 5 bases and 5 bases, in that order; junction bases with no gene match: 7. The CDR3: CASSLSGGSGDTQYF. CDR3 sequence (DNA): TGTGCCAGCAGTCTTAGCGGGGGGTCGGGAGATACGCAGTATTTT.

The V call is TRBV19, the J call TRBJ2-2, with D tentatively TRBD2 (6 bases). The CDR3 runs 16 residues. Germline V gene data show CDR1 as LNHDA and CDR2 as SQIVND (reference sequence). The ends were cut back, 5 bases at V and 4 bases at J, with 17 bases in the middle. CDR3 DNA sequence: TGTGCCAGTAGTCAGACCTTTGGGGACTCCACCGGGGAGCTGTTTTTT. Translating gives CASSQTFGDSTGELFF.